The rows below give T cell receptor beta chains drawn from one sample of a study of T cells in Graves' hyperthyroidism and ophthalmopathy. TCRdb reanalysed the multiplex PCR reads using MiXCR and keeps one entry per CDR3 protein. Here the sample spans 380,000 or so distinct CDR3 sequences, approximately 13% being singletons. The sample was blood. The receptors were gathered from a man between 25 and 39 years old with Graves' hyperthyroidism that later progressed to Graves' ophthalmopathy. CDR3s include the opening cysteine and the closing phenylalanine or tryptophan. The D gene is left open where the match is weak. A clone size is listed for some rows: how often the clone was seen (once, few, many), or a class if it is expanded.

length	J	V	D	size	CDR3	DNA
15	TRBJ2-5	TRBV6-1	TRBD1	few	CASSRTGGNQETQYF	TGTGCCAGCAGCAGGACAGGGGGCAACCAAGAGACCCAGTACTTC
13	TRBJ2-7	TRBV12-5	-	few	CASVADWSYEQYF	TGTGCTAGTGTTGCTGACTGGAGCTACGAGCAGTACTTC
16	TRBJ1-4	TRBV7-9	TRBD1	many	CASSHRGSGGREKLFF	TGTGCCAGCAGCCACCGGGGATCAGGGGGTCGTGAAAAACTGTTTTTT
13	TRBJ1-1	TRBV9	-	-	CASSVRGTTEAFF	TGTGCCAGCAGCGTCCGTGGGACAACTGAAGCTTTCTTT
15	TRBJ2-1	TRBV10-1	-	few	CASSDPGRAYNEQFF	TGCGCCAGCAGTGACCCAGGCCGAGCCTACAATGAGCAGTTCTTC
16	TRBJ2-2	TRBV28	TRBD1	many	CASRQGARTHTGELFF	TGTGCCAGCAGACAGGGGGCGAGGACGCACACCGGGGAGCTGTTTTTT
17	TRBJ1-2	TRBV2	-	many	CASRGMARSGAEYGYTF	TGTGCCAGCAGGGGAATGGCGAGATCGGGGGCTGAGTATGGCTACACCTTC
17	TRBJ2-5	TRBV5-1	-	few	CASSFLGQQGGQETQYF	TGCGCCAGCAGCTTTTTAGGACAACAGGGAGGGCAAGAGACCCAGTACTTC
14	TRBJ1-1	TRBV10-3	-	-	CAISQKGVGTEAFF	TGTGCCATCAGTCAAAAGGGGGTCGGCACTGAAGCTTTCTTT
14	TRBJ1-5	TRBV6-2/TRBV6-3	-	many	CASSYQAGNQPQHF	TGTGCCAGCAGTTACCAGGCAGGCAATCAGCCCCAGCATTTT
15	TRBJ2-3	TRBV12-3/TRBV12-4	-	few	CASSLQQGVTDTQYF	TGTGCCAGCAGTTTACAGCAGGGAGTCACAGATACGCAGTATTTT
15	TRBJ2-1	TRBV20-1	-	many	CSAPRGPSSYNEQFF	TGCAGTGCTCCTCGGGGGCCCAGCTCCTACAATGAGCAGTTCTTC
12	TRBJ2-7	TRBV7-9	-	few	CASSPHVGEQYF	TGTGCCAGCAGCCCCCACGTTGGGGAGCAGTACTTC
16	TRBJ2-5	TRBV27	TRBD2	many	CASSLAGVAIQETQYF	TGTGCCAGCAGCCTAGCGGGGGTTGCGATCCAAGAGACCCAGTACTTC
15	TRBJ2-3	TRBV20-1	-	many	CSAAREGGVADTQYF	TGCAGTGCCGCTAGAGAGGGGGGGGTCGCAGATACGCAGTATTTT
15	TRBJ1-5	TRBV6-1	-	many	CASMVLGGRIQPQHF	TGTGCCAGCATGGTACTGGGGGGGAGGATTCAGCCCCAGCATTTT
16	TRBJ2-5	TRBV3-1	-	many	CASSRYAGTQQETQYF	TGTGCCAGCAGCCGTTACGCCGGGACACAACAAGAGACCCAGTACTTC
13	TRBJ2-6	TRBV24-1	-	few	CATRPEGANVLTF	TGTGCCACCAGGCCGGAGGGGGCCAACGTCCTGACTTTC
15	TRBJ2-1	TRBV10-1	TRBD2	-	CASSTGLAGGHEQFF	TGCGCCAGCTCTACCGGACTAGCGGGGGGGCATGAGCAGTTCTTC
11	TRBJ1-2	TRBV30	-	many	CAKEGEGGYTF	TGTGCCAAGGAGGGGGAAGGGGGCTACACCTTC
16	TRBJ2-3	TRBV6-1	-	few	CASSSTSGPVTDTQYF	TGTGCCAGCAGTTCAACATCTGGACCAGTAACAGATACGCAGTATTTT
15	TRBJ1-2	TRBV12-5	-	many	CASGLANRATYGYTF	TGTGCTAGTGGTTTGGCGAACCGGGCCACTTATGGCTACACCTTC
18	TRBJ2-3	TRBV3-1	TRBD2	few	CASSQTSPGGGAGDTQYF	TGTGCCAGCAGCCAAACCTCCCCGGGCGGGGGGGCCGGGGATACGCAGTATTTT
16	TRBJ1-4	TRBV4-2	TRBD1	-	CASSQRTDRPNEKLFF	TGTGCCAGCAGCCAAAGGACGGACAGGCCTAATGAAAAACTGTTTTTT
14	TRBJ2-7	TRBV11-3	TRBD2	many	CASSGYGGDYEQYF	TGTGCCAGCAGCGGATACGGGGGGGATTACGAGCAGTACTTC
14	TRBJ2-5	TRBV14	TRBD2	many	CASSQDRLAGGQYF	TGTGCCAGCAGCCAAGATCGACTAGCGGGGGGCCAGTACTTC
11	TRBJ2-7	TRBV20-1	-	few	CSARVGYEQYF	TGCAGTGCTAGAGTAGGGTACGAGCAGTACTTC
15	TRBJ2-5	TRBV9	-	-	CASSVGALQQETQYF	TGTGCCAGCAGCGTGGGAGCTCTGCAGCAAGAGACCCAGTACTTC
15	TRBJ2-2	TRBV12-3/TRBV12-4	TRBD2	many	CASSLGGSYTGELFF	TGTGCCAGCAGTTTAGGCGGGAGCTACACCGGGGAGCTGTTTTTT
15	TRBJ2-7	TRBV7-9	TRBD1	many	CASSPRTGETYEQYF	TGTGCCAGCAGCCCCAGGACAGGGGAGACCTACGAGCAGTACTTC
14	TRBJ1-2	TRBV2	-	many	CASSTGRGYYGYTF	TGTGCCAGCAGTACCGGAAGGGGGTACTATGGCTACACCTTC
12	TRBJ2-4	TRBV2	-	many	CASSGLEDIQYF	TGTGCCAGCAGTGGCTTGGAAGACATTCAGTACTTC
14	TRBJ2-3	TRBV12-3/TRBV12-4	-	-	CASSGLYSTDTQYF	TGTGCCAGCAGTGGACTATACAGCACAGATACGCAGTATTTT
15	TRBJ1-5	TRBV19	-	many	CASLKGGQGNQPQHF	TGTGCCAGCTTAAAGGGGGGGCAGGGCAATCAGCCCCAGCATTTT
14	TRBJ1-4	TRBV28	-	many	CASSLWTENEKLFF	TGTGCCAGCAGCCTGTGGACAGAGAATGAAAAACTGTTTTTT
12	TRBJ2-7	TRBV30	-	many	CAWSIRAYEQYF	TGTGCCTGGAGTATCAGAGCCTACGAGCAGTACTTC
10	TRBJ1-1	TRBV29-1	-	few	CSVEERTAFF	TGCAGCGTTGAAGAGCGAACGGCTTTCTTT
14	TRBJ2-1	TRBV7-9	TRBD2	many	CASSSSGTDGEQFF	TGTGCCAGCAGTTCCAGCGGGACCGACGGGGAGCAGTTCTTC
13	TRBJ2-7	TRBV28	-	many	CASSLGLRYEQYF	TGTGCCAGCAGTTTGGGGTTACGCTACGAGCAGTACTTC
13	TRBJ2-1	TRBV12-5	-	many	CASGLVYRNEQFF	TGTGCTAGTGGTTTGGTATACAGAAATGAGCAGTTCTTC
13	TRBJ1-3	TRBV11-2	-	many	CASKRVSGNTIYF	TGTGCCAGCAAAAGGGTTTCTGGAAACACCATATATTTT
15	TRBJ2-1	TRBV9	-	-	CASSVGRRRYNEQFF	TGTGCCAGCAGCGTAGGTCGAAGGCGCTACAATGAGCAGTTCTTC
16	TRBJ1-2	TRBV6-1	TRBD1	many	CASTAQGGGLFYGYTF	TGTGCCAGCACCGCTCAGGGGGGCGGATTATTTTATGGCTACACCTTC
14	TRBJ1-2	TRBV6-6	TRBD1	-	CASSYGDRGYGYTF	TGTGCCAGCAGTTACGGGGACAGGGGCTATGGCTACACCTTC